This TCR beta chain was observed in a study of T-cell reconstitution after alpha-beta-depleted transplantation in children. Study-wide results and limits: Surviving recipient T cells and thymic progenitors produced the high day-60 TCRbeta diversity seen in some patients. Several hundred graft clones that had expanded were reportedly the source of alpha-beta T cells about two months after transplant. T-cell counts and diversity at one year post-transplant came mainly from newly produced T cells.

This CDR3 has 11 amino acids. Germline CDR1 reads LNHNV; CDR2 reads YYDKDF (reference sequence). V lost 2 bases and J lost 10, with 6 bases in between. Unique molecular identifiers featured in how the TCRbeta library was prepared. From the PCR reads, TCRdb called clonotypes with MiXCR, one entry per CDR3 protein. The sample yields 450,000 to 550,000 distinct CDR3 sequences, 10% to 12% seen once. Concerning this clonotype: Its antigen remains unknown.

Sample: PBMCs, mostly from graft donor cells, taken 180 days after TCRalphabeta/CD19-depleted stem cell transplant. V and J are TRBV15 and TRBJ2-1; no definite D call. The TCR comes from a female patient aged 2-10 years who had a stem cell transplant for aplastic anemia, so the T cells may come from the graft donor. This chain's CDR3 is CATSRRREQFF. As DNA, the CDR3 is TGTGCCACCAGCAGACGGCGGGAGCAGTTCTTC.